This TCR beta chain was identified in a study of blood T cells in healthy people across ages. This clonotype was recorded a few times. No antigen is known for it. Findings of the study overall: Diversity figures based on one million T cells were deemed too low. Age advanced and TCR beta diversity per million T cells fell, roughly linearly.

The V end was cut by 0 bases, the J end by 4 bases, with 6 bases between. This CDR3 spans 13 amino acids. CDR1 and CDR2 from the germline V gene are MNHEY and SVGEGT. The authors ran a second PCR of roughly 6 to 12 cycles using a sample-barcoded 5' primer and a J-beta primer mix. Sequencing of every sample gave 2.5 million or more CDR3-containing paired-end reads. TCRdb ran MiXCR on the 5' RACE reads and lists one entry per CDR3 protein. The sample includes around 800,000 distinct CDR3 sequences, around 45% of them seen just once. Total RNA, at least 5 micrograms per sample, came from PBMCs. The receptor's source is a man at least 80 years old in good health. V gene TRBV6-2 or TRBV6-3 combines with J gene TRBJ1-2; D ambiguous. The sample consisted of blood. CDR3 loop: CASSYSSAYGYTF. The CDR3 DNA reads TGTGCCAGCAGTTACTCTTCCGCCTATGGCTACACCTTC.